This T cell receptor (beta chain) was sequenced during a study of T-cell memory formation after mild COVID-19 (dated by TCRdb to 2020 to 2023). A note on the overall study: TCR sequence clusters from the two donors were largely donor specific. Longitudinal TCRalpha and TCRbeta repertoire sequencing tracked T-cell clones expanding and contracting after mild COVID-19 in two donors. Two young, previously healthy adult volunteers made up the cohort, one male and one female. The paper as a whole reports these results and caveats: Some responding clones were detected in pre-infection memory, which suggested that pre-existing cross-reactive memory T cells had joined the SARS-CoV-2 response. Contracting CD4+ clones were found mainly in CM and EM memory subsets, while CD8+ clones were enriched in EMRA. SARS-CoV-2 specificity of the second-wave clones peaking on day 37 was not confirmed. Only a couple of mild cases were covered by the study, and larger cohorts that include severe cases with pre-infection samples were considered necessary. Balanced CD4/CD8 phenotypes were observed for clones contracting from day 15 to 85, whereas a bias towards CD4+ was observed for a second wave of clones expanding from day 15 to 37.

PBMCs were isolated by Ficoll-Paque density gradient centrifugation. The sequencer was an Illumina NovaSeq 6000. TCRalpha and TCRbeta cDNA libraries were built by 5'RACE with constant-segment primers, adding sample barcodes and unique molecular identifiers. Trizol reagent was used to extract RNA from every sample. The libraries were amplified in two PCR steps, and the second step added a second sample barcode and Illumina TruSeq adapters. The libraries were sequenced on an Illumina NovaSeq using 2 x 150 bp paired-end reads. In the original analysis: Reads were demultiplexed and collapsed into UMI-guided consensus sequences with migec v1.2.7. Using mixcr v2.1.11, UMI consensuses were aligned to TRA and TRB V and J templates and then assembled into clonotypes. Expanded or contracted clonotypes were those called significant by both edgeR and NoisET, with noise models trained on biological replicates. For edgeR calls, the thresholds were a false discovery rate-adjusted p below 0.01 and a log2 fold-change of 1. As an exploratory analysis of dynamics, PCA with hierarchical clustering was applied to max-normalized trajectories of the 1000 most abundant clonotypes. Each responding clone was given a CD4 or CD8 phenotype based on the CD4+ and CD8+ repertoires, which had been sequenced separately. In TCRdb, the public reads were trimmed at Q25 with fastp and aligned with MiXCR, with productive beta chains retained. CDR3 protein duplicates are merged, each entry listing the most common genes and DNA. These V and J calls rely on TCRdb rather than the paper's analysis. The sample includes fewer than 250,000 distinct CDR3 sequences, with approximately 15% observed a single time. The leading ten clones occupy 2% to 2.5% of the sample.

Spanning cysteine to phenylalanine, the CDR3 consists of 12 amino acids. The retained sequence is limited to the CDR3, 36 bases, with the frame set at the first base. CDR1 SNHLY and CDR2 FYNNEI are derived from the germline V gene. The V end loses 5 bases and the J end loses 4 bases, and a stretch of 9 bases separates them. This clonotype was picked up a small number of times. Its antigen specificity is not known. No much larger clone exists at a distance of one base, and base qualities are not known. The clonotype was recovered from an adult woman who had mild COVID-19 (a few samples of this study predate the infection). The sample titles of this study are shuffled in the database, so cell type and time point are left out; the donor was told from shared clones. The sequenced sample was PBMCs or a T cell subset sorted from them (not recorded which). The chain couples TRBV2 to TRBJ2-7; the D gene is perhaps TRBD1, on 5 matching bases. Here the CDR3 is given as CASSRRVYEQYF. The sequenced DNA: TGTGCCAGCAGTCGCAGGGTATACGAGCAGTACTTC.